This TCR beta chain appears in the sequencing data of a study of cytomegalovirus exposure and HLA in healthy donors (dated by TCRdb to about 2017). Background on the whole study: In an earlier analysis of some 550 of the donors, 276 Gb of sequence data and roughly 100 million unique TCR beta sequences from about 190 million T cells were reported. An early release covering roughly 640 HLA-typed donors comprised approximately 300 gigabases of sequencing data and around 80 million unique TCR sequences. Of the 300 to 450 genotyped donors, approximately 83% fell in the genetic ancestry cluster associated with self-reported Caucasian donors. The study aimed to test whether signatures of past pathogen exposure could be identified by cataloging public T cell receptors. The study used immunosequencing to profile the T cell repertoires of hundreds of subjects and linked those repertoires to cytomegalovirus serostatus. Besides the first cohort of 550 to 750 subjects, a separate validation cohort made up of 120 or so different subjects was used. The study combined high-throughput TCR immunosequencing, statistical association of individual TCRs with disease status, and machine learning to predict cytomegalovirus infection status. A later analysis re-examined previously published TCR beta repertoires from just over 650 donors and added high-resolution HLA genotyping to investigate patterns of TCR occurrence. The later analysis used no new phenotypic data to find candidate immune exposures, relying instead on TCR beta sequences and their occurrence across donors. An earlier analysis of a few hundred of the donors applied high-throughput TCR beta sequencing to assess whether each TCR beta V gene segment acted as functional or pseudogenic. Donor age, sex, ethnicity and CMV serostatus were compiled together with the repertoire data. A later genetic analysis took genome-wide SNP genotypes for about three fifths of the 666 donors and used that subset as a discovery cohort. All discovery cohort repertoires had been generated on a single sequencing platform. Both class I and class II loci were covered by HLA typing, at four-digit resolution. The number of typed donors differed by locus: roughly 620-630 for A, B, C, DRB1 and DQB1; some 500 for DQA1; some 610 for DPA1; and some 450 for DPB1. Several DR-DQ haplotypes were treated as single units for association and clustering because of strong linkage in the cohort. Among roughly 400 genotyped donors of the cohort, an average of around 240,000 unique TCR beta nucleotide sequences was sequenced per donor, of which roughly 17% were non-productive.

Concerning this clone itself: Its antigen remains undetermined.

What the work shows at the level of the full study, not this receptor alone: In a later genetic analysis, a missense DCLRE1C variant was associated with V-gene and J-gene trimming of TCR beta chains, and the association was replicated in an independent cohort. In a later analysis, the rate of TCR association differed among HLA loci, with DRB1 alleles having the most associated TCRs and HLA-C alleles having the fewest. According to the authors, the approach could potentially be generalized to other disease states and immunological phenotypes. In a later analysis, most CMV-associated TCR beta chains were found to appear HLA-restricted, with HLA associations seemingly driven largely by CMV exposure. While some public TCRs were present in many individuals, most TCR sequences turned up only very rarely across donors. A further reported finding was that TCR beta sequences accurately predicted the HLA-A and HLA-B alleles for most subjects in the first cohort. In a later analysis, HLA-associated TCR beta chains showed more clonal expansion and lower generation probabilities than non-associated chains that were equally common. According to a later genetic analysis, donors in an Asian-associated ancestry cluster had fewer N-insertions in productive TCRs than the roughly 700-donor mean. Specific HLA alleles were associated with over 15,000 TCR beta sequences at a false discovery rate of 0.05 in a later analysis. Some IMGT-functional V segments, including TRBV6-2 and TRBV6-3, could not be told apart with the 87-base-pair reads, so those segments were excluded. Because HLA typing was missing for some donors at each locus, association tests included only the typed subset. The only immune exposure information available for the cohort was CMV serostatus. Cytomegalovirus status was reported to be diagnosed by the classifier with high specificity and sensitivity in both the original and validation cohorts. Because counts were too low, roughly 16 rarely observed V segments, including chromosome 9 orphons, were excluded from the earlier analysis of 587 of the donors. The presence/absence analyses assumed that sequencing depth was roughly uniform across donors, and that assumption may not be true. In the study, some 180 TCR beta chains were listed as associated with cytomegalovirus. In an earlier analysis of around 600 of the donors, most TCR beta V segments were observed in productive rearrangements about 87% or about 30% of the time, broadly matching IMGT annotations. A later analysis reported that several top co-occurrence clusters appeared linked to parvovirus B19, influenza, CMV and Epstein-Barr virus. The sequencing pipeline was judged likely to have produced a cluster of highly shared sequence variants as a technical artifact. Correlated functional status among segregating V segments might be attributable to linkage disequilibrium, but an unknown experimental factor could not be ruled out. When HLA alleles, especially DR and DQ, strongly co-occurred, attributing TCR associations to individual alleles was difficult. In this cohort, only TCR beta chains were sequenced, and detectable features were limited by the absence of alpha or paired-chain data. In vitro tests confirmed that a few of the cytomegalovirus-associated TCR beta chains recognize cytomegalovirus antigens.

V lost 6 bases and J lost 6 bases, and the count of bases not matched to a germline gene is 0. According to the germline V gene (reference sequence), CDR1 reads LNHDA and CDR2 reads SQIVND. Including cysteine and phenylalanine, the CDR3 has 12 amino acids. Only the CDR3 region is kept as DNA, spanning 36 bases read in frame from base 1. The method was the immunoSEQ multiplex PCR assay. A mixture of 60 forward primers for TCR Vbeta segments and 13 reverse primers for TCR Jbeta segments was used in the multiplex PCR. The CDR3 region of rearranged TCR beta genes was amplified from genomic DNA with a multiplex PCR assay. Amplified TCR beta libraries were sequenced as 87-base-pair reads on the Illumina HiSeq System. On the authors' methods: A later analysis tallied 80 million to 95 million unique TCR beta chains across the 650 to 750 repertoires, and 10 million to 11 million of those chains were shared by two or more donors. To remove PCR and sequencing errors, raw reads were error-corrected and collapsed into unique sequences using a nearest-neighbor algorithm that merged closely related sequences. Alignment of CDR3 sequences to IMGT reference sequences was used to assign V, D and J gene segments. For a sequence to be retained, at least a six-nucleotide match to both a V gene segment and a J gene segment was required. Rearrangements were called productive when the CDR3 lacked stop codons and stayed in frame with V and J; all others were non-productive. CDR3 was defined according to IMGT convention as the region running from the second conserved V-encoded cysteine to the conserved J-encoded phenylalanine. The earlier analysis of approximately 590 of the donors excluded any sequence lacking an unambiguous match to a single V gene segment. An earlier analysis of approximately 590 of the donors called V segments functional above 56.7% productive rearrangements and segregating when the between-donor standard deviation exceeded 5%. A statistical classification framework was built for diagnosing cytomegalovirus status from the catalog of TCR beta chain sequences. A later analysis assigned V and J genes by comparing TCR nucleotide sequences with IMGT/GENE-DB human TR gene sequences. A later analysis assigned CDR3 sequences and most-parsimonious VDJ recombination scenarios with the TCRdist pipeline. In a later analysis, each TCR beta chain was defined by its CDR3 amino acid sequence together with its V-gene family, and reads without a unique V-gene family were excluded. As a way to deal with suspected cross-contamination and a sequencing artifact, a later analysis dropped nearly 600 nucleotide sequences that were highly shared and had low generation probability. For each public chain, a later analysis derived a clonal expansion index from normalized ranks of inferred template counts within each repertoire. In a later analysis, generation probabilities were computed using a VDJ recombination model fitted to out-of-frame rearrangements, and the results were checked against IGoR. In a later analysis, hypergeometric tests were used to score TCR-TCR, TCR-HLA and TCR-CMV co-occurrence, with a repertoire-size bias correction applied to TCR pairs. False discovery rates were estimated in a later analysis by permuting HLA or CMV assignments 20 times. In a later analysis, co-occurring TCRs were grouped using DBSCAN, and TCRdist sequence similarity was added for clustering within HLA-allele-positive subsets. Repertoires with fewer than 30,000 or more than 120,000 public chains were left out of co-occurrence clustering, as were several repertoires with anomalous nucleotide sharing. Entries here come from immuneACCESS through TCRdb and include only in-frame sequences with V and J called. Some clones fail to appear in such tables; in the studies checked, an unresolved V gene covers under half of the shortfall, and the cause of the remainder is unknown. V, J and clone size reflect that table, while D and trimming were determined from the DNA. The sample's table lists a count of over 200,000 clones. The ten largest clonotypes hold roughly 0.89% of the sample.

The cohort comprised some 680 healthy bone marrow donors. Cohort members were all nominally healthy when sampled, although unrecorded immune exposures were likely present. The donor tested CMV seropositive, placing the donor among the roughly 300 seropositive members of the cohort. A peripheral blood sample was provided by each donor, and peripheral blood mononuclear cells were used for TCR beta sequencing. The Qiagen DNeasy Blood Extraction Kit was used to extract genomic DNA from the blood cell samples. The receptor chain draws on TRBV19 and TRBJ1-2, with TRBD1 matching 11 junction bases. Sequencing was done on a sample of PBMCs. The receptor was isolated from a woman aged 25-40 years in good health and CMV-seropositive. The DNA is TGTGCCAGTAGGGGACAGGGGGATGGCTACACCTTC. This encodes CASRGQGDGYTF. Where the CDR3 stops, the reference TRBV19 and TRBJ1-2 genes take over; the full variable domain is DGGITQSPKYLFRKEGQNVTLSCEQNLNHDAMYWYRQDPGQGLRLIYYSQIVNDFQKGDIAEGYSVSREKKESFPLTVTSAQKNPTAFYLCASRGQGDGYTFGSGTRLTVV.